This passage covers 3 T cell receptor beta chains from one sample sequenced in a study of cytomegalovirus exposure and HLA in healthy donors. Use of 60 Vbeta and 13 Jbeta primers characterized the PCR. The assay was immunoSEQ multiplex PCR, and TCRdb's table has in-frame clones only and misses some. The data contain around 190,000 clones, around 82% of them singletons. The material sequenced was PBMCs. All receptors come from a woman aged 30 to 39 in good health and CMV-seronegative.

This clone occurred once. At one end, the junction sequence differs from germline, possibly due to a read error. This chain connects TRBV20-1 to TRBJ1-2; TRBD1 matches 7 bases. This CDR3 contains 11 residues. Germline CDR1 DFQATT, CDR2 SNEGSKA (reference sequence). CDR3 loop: CSARGGYGYPF. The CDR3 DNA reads TGCAGTGCGCGAGGGGGCTATGGCTACCCCTTC.

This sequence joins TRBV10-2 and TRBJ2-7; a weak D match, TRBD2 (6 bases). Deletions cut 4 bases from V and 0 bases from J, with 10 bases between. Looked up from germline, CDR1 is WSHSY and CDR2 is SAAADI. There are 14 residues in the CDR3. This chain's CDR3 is CASSGGGDSYEQYF. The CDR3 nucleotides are TGCGCCAGCAGTGGGGGCGGGGACTCCTACGAGCAGTACTTC.

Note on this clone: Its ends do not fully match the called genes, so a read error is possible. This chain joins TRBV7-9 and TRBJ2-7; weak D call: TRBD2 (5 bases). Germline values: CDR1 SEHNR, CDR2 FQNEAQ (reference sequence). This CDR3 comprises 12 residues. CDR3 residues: CSSSLEREEQYF. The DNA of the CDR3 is TGTTCCAGCAGCTTGGAGAGGGAGGAGCAGTACTTC.